The following is a TCR beta chain sequence with its context. Clones were read by immunoSEQ multiplex PCR, and TCRdb kept only the in-frame ones, dropping some. Of roughly 60,000 clones listed, 65% to 85% are singletons. The source of the sample is a study of blood T cell repertoires in COVID-19. This CDR3 has 10 amino acids. Trimming removed 5 bases at V and 11 bases at J, with 9 bases between. The germline V gene has CDR1 MDHEN and CDR2 SYDVKM. Sequenced sample: peripheral blood. The chain employs TRBV28 and TRBJ1-2; D remains ambiguous. The clonotype was recovered from a man aged 25 to 40 with COVID-19, enrolled during active disease. This CDR3 is CASSRGIYTF. CDR3 nucleotide sequence: TGTGCCAGCAGTCGGGGAATTTACACCTTC.